The source of this T cell receptor (beta chain) is a study of CXCR3-negative and CXCR3-positive naive CD8 T cells. Whole-study context: Roughly 1.5 +/- 0.3 million TRB reads came from each library, giving roughly 130 million in total. Study conclusions and caveats: TRBV-TRBJ usage was alike in naive CXCR3-negative and CXCR3-positive cells but differed in memory cells. Naive CXCR3-positive cells had TRB CDR3s more hydrophobic than those of CXCR3-negative naive cells.

5' RACE that incorporated UMI labels was used to prepare the TRB cDNA libraries. TCRdb reanalyzed the 5' RACE reads and collapses them to one entry per CDR3 protein, without DNA. This repertoire includes 5,000 to 6,500 distinct CDR3 sequences. The CDR3 loop spans 13 amino acids. Per germline, CDR1 MNHEY and CDR2 SVGAGI. In terms of frequency, this clonotype is medium-sized. The antigen remains undetermined. The TCR comes from a human donor in good health. Some clones in this sample may be carry-over from other donors' samples. The chain recombines TRBV6-5 with TRBJ2-3. Sample: naive CXCR3+ CD8+ T cells from blood. Subset noted: CD45RO-CCR7+CD27+CD95- naive CD8+ T cells expressing CXCR3 (TNR3+). The CDR3 is CASSSYRADTQYF.